These 32 T cell receptor beta chains originate from one sample sequenced in a study of OX40 agonist ivuxolimab in advanced cancers. Sequencing was performed with immunoSEQ multiplex PCR; in TCRdb, only in-frame clones are kept and a portion is missing. The sample consists of 85,000 to 100,000 clones, more than 70% of them appearing once. Source: CD4+ or CD8+ T cells sorted from blood, taken in a trial of the OX40 agonist ivuxolimab. The receptors stem from an adult with an advanced solid tumor such as melanoma, head and neck, liver or kidney cancer.

J is TRBJ1-2 and V is TRBV9; D gene unclear. Germline values: CDR1 SGDLS, CDR2 YYNGEE. This CDR3 has 14 residues. V shed 2 bases and J shed 7 bases, with 15 bases lying between them. The CDR3 loop reads CASSVEGQSFGYTF. As DNA, the CDR3 is TGTGCCAGCAGCGTCGAGGGCCAGTCGTTTGGCTACACCTTC.

Notes on this clone: Other DNA sequences of this sample code for an identical CDR3. The chain links TRBV18 to TRBJ2-7; 9 bases line up with TRBD1. The CDR3 sequence is 14 residues long. From germline, CDR1 is KGHSH and CDR2 LQKENI. Trimming at V came to 2 bases and at J to 1 base, leaving 0 bases not matched to a gene. The DNA of the CDR3 is TGTGCCAGCTCACCAGGGACAGGGTCCTACGAGCAGTACGTC. This gives the protein CASSPGTGSYEQYV.

This chain uses TRBV6-6 with TRBJ2-3; 9 bases are a match to TRBD1. V trimming: 6 bases; J trimming: 1 base; junction bases outside the gene matches: 5. CDR1 is MNHNY and CDR2 is SVGAGI in the germline V gene (reference sequence). The CDR3 is made up of 15 amino acids. CDR3 region: CASRTRDRGTDTQYF. CDR3 coding DNA: TGTGCCAGCAGAACGCGGGACAGGGGCACAGATACGCAGTATTTT.

The chain joins TRBV28 to TRBJ2-2; 10 nucleotides agree with TRBD1. This CDR3 region has 16 residues. V shed 6 bases, J shed 3 bases, and the junction held 7 bases outside the gene matches. Germline CDR1 and CDR2: MDHEN and SYDVKM. The CDR3 sequence is CASRSRTGGHTGELFF. The CDR3 DNA is TGTGCCAGCAGATCCAGGACAGGGGGACACACCGGGGAGCTGTTTTTT.

As concerns this clone: Sequence at one end of the junction differs from germline and may be a read error. Other DNA sequences from this sample encode an identical CDR3 as well. The chain has TRBV2 and TRBJ1-1; weak D call: TRBD1 (5 bases). Germline V gene sequence: CDR1 SNHLY, CDR2 FYNNEI. CDR3 length: 14 residues. The CDR3 DNA sequence: TGTGCCAGCAGCGCCGGGACCACGAACACTGAAGCCTTCTTT. Translated: CASSAGTTNTEAFF.

The chain links TRBV6-1 to TRBJ1-5; D ambiguous. Germline V CDR1 and CDR2: MNHNS, SASEGT. Trimming pared 4 bases from V and 1 base from J, leaving 8 bases between. The CDR3 spans 14 residues. In DNA form, the CDR3 reads TGTGCCAGCAGTGGACCGGGAAGCAATCAGCCCCAGCATTTT. This encodes CASSGPGSNQPQHF.

The chain is built from TRBV7-2 and TRBJ1-2, with 9 bases aligning to TRBD1. Germline loops: CDR1 SGHTA, CDR2 FQGNSA. The CDR3 loop spans 13 amino acids. The ends lost 6 bases at V and 5 bases at J; junction bases unmatched: 4. CDR3 sequence reads: CASRGQGRYGYTF. CDR3 nucleotide sequence: TGTGCCAGCAGGGGACAGGGCCGATATGGCTACACCTTC.

This chain links TRBV6-6 with TRBJ1-2; D is possibly TRBD1 (5 bases). CDR3 length equals 14 residues. CDR1 MNHNY and CDR2 SVGAGI come from the germline V gene (reference sequence). V lost 6 bases and J 8 bases, leaving 19 bases between the germline ends. The CDR3 coding sequence is TGTGCCAGCAGCGAACACAGGACTCCGGAGGGCTACACCTTC. The encoded protein is CASSEHRTPEGYTF.

J is TRBJ2-7 and V is TRBV7-9, with D possibly TRBD1 on 7 matching bases. In germline, CDR1 is SEHNR, CDR2 FQNEAQ (reference sequence). The CDR3 consists of 12 residues. The CDR3 region is CASRGDMYEQYF. For the CDR3, the DNA is TGTGCATCCAGGGGGGACATGTACGAGCAGTACTTC. Filled out from reference TRBV7-9 and TRBJ2-7, the complete variable domain reads DTGVSQNPRHKITKRGQNVTFRCDPISEHNRLYWYRQTLGQGPEFLTYFQNEAQLEKSRLLSDRFSAERPKGSFSTLEIQRTEQGDSAMYLCASRGDMYEQYFGPGTRLTVT.

The chain joins TRBV6-5 to TRBJ2-1, with 12 nucleotides matching TRBD2. The CDR3 totals 14 residues. V lost 7 bases, J lost 7 bases, and 5 bases stayed unmatched. From germline, CDR1 is MNHEY and CDR2 SVGAGI. This CDR3 is CASTKGLAGNEQFF. The CDR3 coding sequence is TGTGCCAGCACCAAAGGACTAGCGGGAAATGAGCAGTTCTTC.

The V call is TRBV6-4, the J call TRBJ2-5; 8 positions agree with TRBD2. V was pared by 2 bases and J by 2 bases, with 7 bases of the junction left unmatched. The CDR3 covers 16 residues. CDR1 and CDR2 (germline): MRHNA, SNTAGT. The CDR3 reads CASSDPLAGLQETQYF. As DNA, the CDR3 is TGTGCCAGCAGTGACCCTTTAGCGGGACTACAAGAGACCCAGTACTTC.

This clone was counted between two and nine times. The chain carries TRBV7-2 and TRBJ2-1; D call uncertain. CDR1 and CDR2 (germline): SGHTA, FQGNSA. V was pared by 1 base and J by 1 base, with 2 bases between. The CDR3 length is 13 residues. The CDR3 region is CASSLGSYNEQFF. DNA of the CDR3: TGTGCCAGCAGCTTAGGGTCCTACAATGAGCAGTTCTTC.

This clone was detected a few times. The chain recombines TRBV5-1 with TRBJ1-2, with D possibly TRBD1 on 6 matching bases. From germline, CDR1 is SGHRS and CDR2 YFSETQ. V lost 5 bases to trimming and J lost 2 bases, with 16 bases between them. The CDR3 consists of 15 residues. CDR3 DNA sequence: TGCGCCAGCAGACTCAGACAGGTGACCAACTATGGCTACACCTTC. Translated: CASRLRQVTNYGYTF.

On this clone itself: One end of the junction is discordant with germline, which a read error may explain. The chain couples TRBV7-7 to TRBJ2-5; TRBD1 or TRBD2 may be the D gene (6 bases each). Germline assignment: CDR1 SSHAT and CDR2 FNYEAQ (reference sequence). This CDR3 comprises 15 residues. The CDR3 bases are TGTGCTAGCAGCTTAGGGGGGACGGAAAAAGAGACCCAGTACTTC. It is translated as CASSLGGTEKETQYF.

CDR3 sequence (DNA): TGTGCCTGGAGTGTACCGGGGAACTATGGCTACACCTTC. Translating gives CAWSVPGNYGYTF. The V call is TRBV30, the J call TRBJ1-2; D is ambiguous. Germline loops: CDR1 GTSNPN, CDR2 SVGIG (reference sequence). V gave up 0 bases and J gave up 2 bases, with 7 bases separating them. The CDR3 extends over 13 amino acids.

The rearrangement uses TRBV27 and TRBJ2-7; 8 nucleotides line up with TRBD2. Germline V lookup: CDR1 MNHEY, CDR2 SMNVEV (reference sequence). V shed 5 bases, J shed 0 bases, and the junction held 12 bases outside the gene matches. CDR3 length: 17 amino acids. The CDR3 protein is CASSPLHVSGNSYEQYF. For the CDR3, the DNA is TGTGCCAGCAGTCCTCTACATGTTAGCGGGAACTCCTACGAGCAGTACTTC.

V gene TRBV30 combines with J gene TRBJ2-4; 7 bases line up with TRBD2. Germline CDR1 reads GTSNPN; CDR2 reads SVGIG (reference sequence). This CDR3 has 13 residues. V was clipped by 1 base and J by 7 bases; unmatched bases: 4. The CDR3 bases are TGTGCCTGGAGTGAGTCCGGGAGGAACATTCAGTACTTC. Residues: CAWSESGRNIQYF.

This clone was observed a handful of times. This rearrangement joins TRBV19 to TRBJ1-2; perhaps TRBD1 as D (6 bases). The CDR3 spans 12 residues. The germline V gene has CDR1 LNHDA and CDR2 SQIVND (reference sequence). Between the trimmed V and J ends, which lost 2 bases and 8 bases, there was a span of 9 bases. The CDR3 sequence: CASSIRGSGYTF. The CDR3 bases are TGTGCCAGTAGTATAAGGGGGAGCGGCTACACCTTC.

The chain combines TRBV5-1 with TRBJ1-2; 7 nucleotides match TRBD1. After removal of 0 bases from V and 2 bases from J, the junction contained 7 bases not matched to a gene. Germline V gene sequence: CDR1 SGHRS, CDR2 YFSETQ. The CDR3 has 16 amino acids. CDR3 residues: CASSLGDRISNYGYTF. The CDR3 bases are TGCGCCAGCAGCTTGGGGGACAGAATTTCGAACTATGGCTACACCTTC.

The V call is TRBV29-1, the J call TRBJ1-1; D remains ambiguous. The CDR3 length is 11 residues. V dropped 2 bases and J dropped 5 bases, with 6 bases sitting between them. Germline V gene data show CDR1 as SQVTM and CDR2 as ANQGSEA. The CDR3 region has the DNA TGCAGCGTTGAAATTGGTACTGAAGCTTTCTTT. It specifies CSVEIGTEAFF.

There are a few counts of this clone. The chain joins TRBV6-1 to TRBJ1-6; TRBD1 agrees at 8 bases. This CDR3 spans 17 amino acids. The V gene end was trimmed by 4 bases and the J gene end by 2 bases; junction bases not matched to a gene: 7. Per germline, CDR1 MNHNS and CDR2 SASEGT. The CDR3 nucleotides are TGTGCCAGCAGTGGTGAGACAGGGGCGACCTATAATTCACCCCTCCACTTT. Translation gives CASSGETGATYNSPLHF.

The genes are TRBV5-1 and TRBJ2-7, with D maybe TRBD2 (5 bases). The V and J ends lost 4 bases and 0 bases respectively, with 11 bases between them. The CDR3 is made up of 14 amino acids. CDR1 is SGHRS and CDR2 is YFSETQ in the germline V gene. The CDR3 nucleotides are TGCGCCAGCAGCGTCGACGGAGGCTCCTACGAGCAGTACGTC. Amino acid sequence: CASSVDGGSYEQYV.

The chain couples TRBV11-3 to TRBJ2-3; D uncertain. Trimming took off 1 base at V and 1 base at J, with 12 bases between the two ends. This CDR3 has 16 amino acids. CDR1 is SGHNT and CDR2 is YENEEA in the germline V gene. CDR3 nucleotide sequence: TGTGCCAGCAGCTTAGTATCCGGGCCGGGCACAGATACGCAGTATTTT. This codes for CASSLVSGPGTDTQYF.

The V and J genes are TRBV10-1 and TRBJ2-7; no definite D call. The ends were cut back, 4 bases at V and 5 bases at J, with 9 bases in the middle. Germline V lookup: CDR1 WNHNN, CDR2 SYGVQD (reference sequence). The CDR3 consists of 12 residues. DNA for the CDR3: TGCGCCAGCAGTGGCGACATGGACGAGCAGTACTTC. Its protein product is CASSGDMDEQYF.

The chain couples TRBV19 to TRBJ2-3; 10 bases are a match to TRBD2. Germline CDR1 and CDR2: LNHDA and SQIVND (reference sequence). The junction had 11 bases not matched to a gene; V was cut back by 4 bases and J by 1 base. CDR3 length equals 18 residues. CDR3 loop: CASSKIPGLAMGTDTQYF. For the CDR3, the DNA is TGTGCCAGTAGTAAAATACCGGGACTAGCGATGGGCACAGATACGCAGTATTTT.

The chain's CDR3 is CASSWTRTSGSVNNEQFF. CDR3 coding DNA: TGTGCCAGCAGCTGGACCCGGACTAGCGGGAGCGTAAACAATGAGCAGTTCTTC. The chain recombines TRBV7-8 with TRBJ2-1, with 13 bases lining up with TRBD2. V shed 4 bases, J shed 5 bases, and the junction held 11 bases outside the gene matches. The CDR3 has 18 residues. Germline V gene data show CDR1 as SGHVS and CDR2 as FQNEAQ.

The CDR3 DNA reads as TGCGCCAGCAGCTTGGTCCTGAGGGAAGAGCAGTACTTC. Its translation is CASSLVLREEQYF. The chain uses TRBV5-1 and TRBJ2-7, with D possibly being TRBD2 (5 bases). CDR1 and CDR2 from the germline V gene are SGHRS and YFSETQ. The CDR3 is made up of 13 amino acids. Trimming stripped 0 bases from V and 7 bases from J, with 11 bases between.

V is TRBV11-2 and J is TRBJ2-2; D unresolved. The CDR3 covers 16 residues. Germline values: CDR1 SGHAT, CDR2 FQNNGV. V was pared by 0 bases and J by 7 bases, with 15 bases between. The CDR3 is CASSLDSRTPGGELFF. DNA for the CDR3: TGTGCCAGCAGCTTAGATTCACGGACGCCGGGCGGGGAGCTGTTTTTT.

CDR3 nucleotide sequence: TGTGCCAGCAGCGTTGCTCCAGCAGGGATTCAAGAGACCCAGTACTTC. Encoded protein: CASSVAPAGIQETQYF. V usage is TRBV9 and J usage is TRBJ2-5; D is possibly TRBD1 (5 bases). CDR3 length: 16 amino acids. Trimming cost V 2 bases and J 2 bases, with 16 bases left between them. Germline-derived CDR1 and CDR2 are SGDLS and YYNGEE.

V is TRBV6-6 and J is TRBJ2-3; a weak D match, TRBD1 (6 bases). This CDR3 is built from 13 residues. Deletions cut 7 bases from V and 1 base from J, with 9 bases between. CDR1 and CDR2 (germline): MNHNY, SVGAGI (reference sequence). The CDR3, as DNA: TGTGCCAGCACAGGGGCGGGCACAGATACGCAGTATTTT. Translated: CASTGAGTDTQYF.

This clone appeared many times. This chain links TRBV27 with TRBJ1-2, with D possibly TRBD1 on 5 matching bases. V gave up 3 bases and J gave up 5 bases, with 19 bases separating them. CDR1 and CDR2 (germline): MNHEY, SMNVEV (reference sequence). This CDR3 has 16 residues. CDR3 amino acids: CASSLPGTTTIYGYTF. The CDR3 DNA reads as TGTGCCAGCAGTTTGCCAGGGACTACGACTATATATGGCTACACCTTC.

The rearrangement links TRBV2 to TRBJ1-1; D might be TRBD1 (6 bases). V gave up 11 bases and J gave up 1 base, with 14 bases separating them. The CDR3 runs 13 residues. Germline V gene data show CDR1 as SNHLY and CDR2 as FYNNEI. CDR3 region: CAGRGAPNTEAFF. The CDR3 coding sequence is TGTGCCGGGAGGGGGGCACCGAACACTGAAGCTTTCTTT.